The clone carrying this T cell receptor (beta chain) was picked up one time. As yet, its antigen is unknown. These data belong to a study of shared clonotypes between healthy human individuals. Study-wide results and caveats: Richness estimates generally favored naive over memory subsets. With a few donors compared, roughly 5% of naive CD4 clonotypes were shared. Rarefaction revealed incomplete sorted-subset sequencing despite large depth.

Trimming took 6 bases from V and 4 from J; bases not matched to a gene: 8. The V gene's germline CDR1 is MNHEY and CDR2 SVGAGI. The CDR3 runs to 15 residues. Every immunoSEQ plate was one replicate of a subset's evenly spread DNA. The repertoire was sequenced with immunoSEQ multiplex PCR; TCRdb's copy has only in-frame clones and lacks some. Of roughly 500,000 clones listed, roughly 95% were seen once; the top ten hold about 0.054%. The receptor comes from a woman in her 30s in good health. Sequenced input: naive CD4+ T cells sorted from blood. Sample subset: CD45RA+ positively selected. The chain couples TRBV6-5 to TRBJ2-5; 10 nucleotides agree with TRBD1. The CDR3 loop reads CASSSHRTGGETQYF. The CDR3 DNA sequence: TGTGCCAGCAGCTCACATCGGACAGGGGGAGAGACCCAGTACTTC.